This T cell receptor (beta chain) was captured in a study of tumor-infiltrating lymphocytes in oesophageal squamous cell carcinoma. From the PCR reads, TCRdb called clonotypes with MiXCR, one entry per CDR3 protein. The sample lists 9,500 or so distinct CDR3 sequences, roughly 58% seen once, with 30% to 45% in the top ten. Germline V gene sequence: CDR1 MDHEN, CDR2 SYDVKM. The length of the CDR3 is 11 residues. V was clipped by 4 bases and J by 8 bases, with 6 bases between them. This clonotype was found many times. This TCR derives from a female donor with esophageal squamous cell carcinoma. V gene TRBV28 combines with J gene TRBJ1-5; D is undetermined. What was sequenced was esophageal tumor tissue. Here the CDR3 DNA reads TGTGCCAGCAGTTCAGGTGAGCCCCAGCATTTT. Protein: CASSSGEPQHF.